This is a list of T cell receptor beta chains from one sample in a study of T cell responses to AZD1222 COVID-19 vaccine. Sequenced by immunoSEQ multiplex PCR; TCRdb stores in-frame clones only, minus some. Of tens of thousands of clones listed, about 91% are singletons. Material: peripheral blood, obtained on day 0 of AZD1222 vaccination. The receptors come from an adult in good health. Both conserved end residues are part of each CDR3. D genes are given only for firm matches. Clone size, where shown, is once, few, many, or a class for clones that have expanded.

d_gene	j_gene	v_gene	abundance	CDR3nt	CDR3aa
TRBD1	TRBJ2-1	TRBV9	once	TGTGCCAGCAGCGCTAGACAGGGCGACAATGAGCAGTTCTTC	CASSARQGDNEQFF
.	TRBJ2-4	TRBV2	.	TGTGCCAGCAGGGGGAGCCTAGGGAGCGGCAAAAACATTCAGTACTTC	CASRGSLGSGKNIQYF
.	TRBJ1-1	TRBV5-1	.	TGCGCCAGCAGCATATCCGGGTCCTTGAACACTGAAGCTTTCTTT	CASSISGSLNTEAFF
.	TRBJ1-1	TRBV9	.	TGTGCCAGCAGCCCTCTGTGGGGGTCGGTCACTGAAGCTTTCTTT	CASSPLWGSVTEAFF
TRBD2	TRBJ2-2	TRBV30	.	TGTGCCTGGAGTGTACCAGCGGGGGCCGACACCGGGGAGCTGTTTTTT	CAWSVPAGADTGELFF
.	TRBJ2-4	TRBV12-3/TRBV12-4	.	TGTGCCAGCAGTTTAGGGGGTCACATTCAGTACTTC	CASSLGGHIQYF
.	TRBJ1-5	TRBV7-3	.	TGTGCCAGCAGCTCGGGCCCCGGGCAGCCCCAGCATTTT	CASSSGPGQPQHF
.	TRBJ2-6	TRBV3-1/TRBV3-2	.	TGTGCCAGCAGCCAAGGGACAGTATCCGGGGCCAACGTCCTGACTTTC	CASSQGTVSGANVLTF
TRBD1	TRBJ1-2	TRBV27	.	TGTGCCAGCAGCCCTGACAGGGGGCTTGGCTACACCTTC	CASSPDRGLGYTF
TRBD1	TRBJ1-4	TRBV6-1	.	TGTGCCAGCAGGAAGACAGGGTCTTCATTTGAAAAACTGTTTTTT	CASRKTGSSFEKLFF
.	TRBJ1-1	TRBV7-9	.	TGTGCCAGCAGAAGTCGGGGTGGATCGGAAGCTTTCTTT	CASRSRGGSEAFF
.	TRBJ1-6	TRBV5-6	.	TGTGCCAGCAGCTTGGCTAATTCACCCCTCCACTTT	CASSLANSPLHF
TRBD1	TRBJ1-4	TRBV29-1	once	TGCAGCGTTCGTACCGGGACAGATTATAATGAAAAACTGTTTTTT	CSVRTGTDYNEKLFF
TRBD1	TRBJ1-4	TRBV11-2	.	TGTGCCAGCAGCTTAGCCGGGACAGGGTCTGAAAAACTGTTTTTT	CASSLAGTGSEKLFF
.	TRBJ1-5	TRBV4-1	.	TGCGCCAGCAGCCAAGACAGGGGCCTGGGGCCCCAGCATTTT	CASSQDRGLGPQHF
.	TRBJ1-1	TRBV25-1	.	TGTGCCAGCACCGTAGACAGAACGACTGAAGCTTTCTTT	CASTVDRTTEAFF
TRBD2	TRBJ2-3	TRBV6-6	.	TGTGCCAGCAGCGGTACGGCCAGGCTAGCGGGGGGCTCAACTAGCACAGATACGCAGTATTTT	CASSGTARLAGGSTSTDTQYF
.	TRBJ2-2	TRBV19	few	TGTGCCAGTAGTAACGCTGGGACTGCGAACACCGGGGAGCTGTTTTTT	CASSNAGTANTGELFF
TRBD1	TRBJ2-7	TRBV5-1	.	TGCGCCAGCAGCGTTAAACCCGGGACAGGGGGTCCCTACGAGCAGTACTTC	CASSVKPGTGGPYEQYF
.	TRBJ2-3	TRBV5-6	.	TGTGCCAGCAGCTTGGTGTCCGGGCGGAGCACAGATACGCAGTATTTT	CASSLVSGRSTDTQYF
.	TRBJ2-7	TRBV5-4	.	TGTGCCAGCAGCTCGCCCGGGGGCGACGAGCAGTACTTC	CASSSPGGDEQYF
.	TRBJ2-5	TRBV5-1	.	TGCGCCAGCAGCTTGGGGACGGTCCAAGAGACCCAGTACTTC	CASSLGTVQETQYF
.	TRBJ1-2	TRBV29-1	once	TGCAGCGTTGAAGGGCAGGTCTATGGCTACACCTTC	CSVEGQVYGYTF
.	TRBJ2-6	TRBV15	.	TGTGCCACCAGCAGAGGGGGCTCTGGGGCCAACGTCCTGACTTTC	CATSRGGSGANVLTF
.	TRBJ2-2	TRBV7-9	.	TGTGCCTTGGTTGTGGAGGCCGGGGAGCTGTTTTTT	CALVVEAGELFF
.	TRBJ1-1	TRBV5-6	.	TGTGCCAGCAGCTTTCCGCGGGTGAACACTGAAGCTTTCTTT	CASSFPRVNTEAFF
.	TRBJ2-1	TRBV11-2	.	TGTGCCAGCAGCTTAGAAACCGCCGGGGCCTACAATGAGCAGTTCTTC	CASSLETAGAYNEQFF
.	TRBJ2-5	TRBV12-3/TRBV12-4	.	TGTGCCAGCAGTTCAAACCAAGAGACCCAGTACTTC	CASSSNQETQYF
.	TRBJ1-1	TRBV20-1	.	TGCAGTGGGAGTGAGATTGAAGCTTTCTTT	CSGSEIEAFF
.	TRBJ1-6	TRBV7-2	.	TGTGCCAGCAGCTTAGATCGGGGTAGCAATTCACCCCTCCACTTT	CASSLDRGSNSPLHF
.	TRBJ2-7	TRBV10-3	.	TGTGCCATCAGTGAGTCGGACTTTTTCTCCTACGAGCAGTACTTC	CAISESDFFSYEQYF
TRBD1	TRBJ2-7	TRBV27	once	TGTGCCACCACCGGTTTTATAGGGACAGGGGATTCCTACGAGCAGTACTTC	CATTGFIGTGDSYEQYF
TRBD1	TRBJ1-3	TRBV19	few	TGTGCCAGTACCAACGTGGGGACAGTCTCTGGAAACACCATATATTTT	CASTNVGTVSGNTIYF
.	TRBJ1-5	TRBV28	.	TGTGCCAGCAGTTCAAGTTGGAGCAATCAGCCCCAGCATTTT	CASSSSWSNQPQHF
.	TRBJ2-3	TRBV10-3	once	TGTGCCATCTACTCAGGGTCCACAGATACGCAGTATTTT	CAIYSGSTDTQYF
.	TRBJ1-1	TRBV11-1	.	TGTGCCAGCAGCTTAGCAGACGGGTTGACTGAAGCTTTCTTT	CASSLADGLTEAFF
TRBD1	TRBJ1-2	TRBV10-3	.	TGTGCCATCAGGAGCTCCGGGACAGACTATGGCTACACCTTC	CAIRSSGTDYGYTF
.	TRBJ1-3	TRBV7-2	.	TGTGCCAGCAGCTCACGGGACGGACATTCTGGAAACACCATATATTTT	CASSSRDGHSGNTIYF
.	TRBJ2-3	TRBV19	.	TGTGCCAGTAGTGGTTCCGACAGCACAGATACGCAGTATTTT	CASSGSDSTDTQYF
.	TRBJ1-5	TRBV24-1	.	TGTGCCACCAGTGCACGGGGTTCGAGCAATCAGCCCCAGCATTTT	CATSARGSSNQPQHF
.	TRBJ1-2	TRBV2	.	TGTGCCAGCAGTGAAACCTCGGAGGGTTGGGAAGGCTACACCTTC	CASSETSEGWEGYTF
.	TRBJ1-1	TRBV6-6	.	TGTGCCAGCAGTCGGAACACTGAAGCTTTCTTT	CASSRNTEAFF
.	TRBJ1-1	TRBV11-2	.	TGTGCCAGCAGCTTAGCGGGGGCGAAGATGAACACTGAAGCTTTCTTT	CASSLAGAKMNTEAFF
.	TRBJ2-7	TRBV2	.	TGTGCCAGCAGTAGACAGGACTACGAGCAGTACTTC	CASSRQDYEQYF
TRBD2	TRBJ2-1	TRBV5-1	.	TGCGCCAGCAGCTTGCAGCGGGGGCCTTACAATGAGCAGTTCTTC	CASSLQRGPYNEQFF
.	TRBJ1-3	TRBV3-1/TRBV3-2	.	TGTGCCAGCAGCCACACAGCTTCTGGAAACACCATATATTTT	CASSHTASGNTIYF
TRBD1	TRBJ1-5	TRBV28	once	TGTGCCAGCAGTTTATTAAGCACAGGGGAAAAGAATCAGCCCCAGCATTTT	CASSLLSTGEKNQPQHF
.	TRBJ2-1	TRBV5-1	.	TGCGCCAGCAGCTTACTAGCTCGTAGCTCCTACAATGAGCAGTTCTTC	CASSLLARSSYNEQFF
.	TRBJ1-2	TRBV27	.	TGTGCCAGCAGTTCTCCGATTTCCGGAGACTATGGCTACACCTTC	CASSSPISGDYGYTF
.	TRBJ1-5	TRBV10-3	.	TGTGCCATCAGTGATGGAAGCAATCAGCCCCAGCATTTT	CAISDGSNQPQHF
.	TRBJ2-7	TRBV3-1/TRBV3-2	.	TGTGCCAGCAGCCTGGCAGGGGTCGAGCAGTACTTC	CASSLAGVEQYF
.	TRBJ2-1	TRBV4-3	.	TGCGCCAGCAGCCAAGATGAGCTCTCCTACAATGAGCAGTTCTTC	CASSQDELSYNEQFF
TRBD1	TRBJ1-5	TRBV4-3	few	TGCGCCAGCAGCCAAGATGGCTGGACAGGGGGGTCTCAGCCCCAGCATTTT	CASSQDGWTGGSQPQHF
.	TRBJ2-1	TRBV12-3/TRBV12-4	.	TGTGCCAGCAGTTTAAAAGTTGAGCAGTTCTTC	CASSLKVEQFF
.	TRBJ2-7	TRBV20-1	.	TGCAGTGCTGGGAGTTACGAGCAGTACTTC	CSAGSYEQYF